These 3 T cell receptor beta chains were sequenced from one sample in a study of PD-L1 blockade in urothelial cancer (dated by TCRdb to about 2017). The library was produced with the immunoSEQ multiplex PCR assay. TCRdb retrieved this table from immuneACCESS and kept in-frame rearrangements only. Not all clones are present; in checked studies, unresolved V genes account for under half, and no reason is known for the remainder. In all, the sample holds 50,000 or so clones, and roughly 84% of those were seen once. Together, the top ten hold 1.9% of the sample. Reading the label with the study, this specimen's time point is: peripheral blood 6 weeks after treatment start. Specimen: PBMCs, collected around atezolizumab (anti-PD-L1) treatment. These receptors originate from a man aged 45-65 years with urothelial cancer.

CDR3 nucleotides: TGTGCCAGCAGCTTATTAAACGTAGAGACAGGGGGCCATGGCTACACCTTC. As protein: CASSLLNVETGGHGYTF. V gene TRBV11-2 combines with J gene TRBJ1-2; 10 bases map to TRBD1. V was clipped by 2 bases and J by 6 bases; unmatched bases: 12. CDR1 and CDR2 from the germline V gene are SGHAT and FQNNGV. CDR3 length: 17 amino acids. Using reference TRBV11-2 and TRBJ1-2 for the parts outside the CDR3, the full variable domain is EAGVAQSPRYKIIEKRQSVAFWCNPISGHATLYWYQQILGQGPKLLIQFQNNGVVDDSQLPKDRFSAERLKGVDSTLKIQPAKLEDSAVYLCASSLLNVETGGHGYTFGSGTRLTVV.

The CDR3 loop reads CASSVGGTGILYEQYF. CDR3 in DNA: TGTGCCAGCAGCGTTGGCGGGACAGGGATTCTTTACGAGCAGTACTTC. The chain joins TRBV9 to TRBJ2-7, with TRBD1 identical over 9 bases. With V trimmed by 2 bases and J by 4 bases, 10 bases remained unmatched. This CDR3 region has 16 residues. CDR1 is SGDLS, CDR2 YYNGEE, per germline.

This clone was counted only a few times. V and J are TRBV27 and TRBJ1-5; no clear D gene. Looked up from germline, CDR1 is MNHEY and CDR2 is SMNVEV (reference sequence). The CDR3 covers 14 residues. Deletions cut 6 bases from V and 2 bases from J, with 11 bases between. The CDR3 loop is CASRKNGGNQPQHF. As DNA, the CDR3 is TGTGCCAGCAGAAAAAACGGGGGCAATCAGCCCCAGCATTTT.